This TCR beta chain emerged from a study of breast tumors, draining lymph nodes, adjacent tissues. Findings and limits, study-wide: The data were judged consistent with most tumor T cells coming from lymph node and expanding in tumor. Compared with basal-like, luminal-like tumors shared significantly more repertoire with nontumor tissue. Tumor repertoires ranked between lymph nodes and nontumor tissue in diversity, with V and J gene preferences. The lymph node origin of tumor T cells was framed as consistent with a hypothesis, not demonstrated.

MiXCR was run by TCRdb on the multiplex PCR reads, yielding one entry per CDR3 protein. The sample holds about 230,000 distinct CDR3 sequences, about 30% seen once. CDR3 length: 15 residues. With V trimmed by 0 bases and J by 6 bases, 1 base remained unmatched. CDR1 and CDR2 (germline): SGDLS, YYNGEE. This clonotype showed up many times. Antigen: not known. Axillary draining lymph nodes of breast cancer patients supplied the node samples. The chain recombines TRBV9 with TRBJ2-1; 12 bases are a match to TRBD2. The sequenced material came from axillary lymph node tissue. This sequence was found in a female donor with breast cancer. Some clones in this sample may be carry-over from other donors' samples. In nucleotides, the CDR3 is TGTGCCAGCAGCGTAGCACTAGCGGGAGGCAATGAGCAGTTCTTC. Its translation: CASSVALAGGNEQFF.